The clone carrying this TCR beta chain was seen a few times. The time point here: patch test 1, 2 weeks after DPC sensitization. Treatment meaning: therapeutic diphenylcyclopropenone sensitization with weekly scalp DPC. In TCRdb, the RACE reads were re-called with MiXCR into one record per CDR3 protein. This sample carries roughly 180,000 distinct CDR3 sequences, 20% to 25% of them seen once, and the ten largest clones take under 7%. The data derive from a study of human T cells and chemical hapten exposure. This specimen consisted of whole blood, obtained in connection with sensitization to the hapten diphenylcyclopropenone (DPC). This receptor was taken from a woman aged 45 to 65 with alopecia areata. Some clones in this sample may be carry-over from other donors' samples.

CDR3 region: CASSVTSDQEPSTDTQYF. CDR3 DNA sequence: TGTGCCAGCAGTGTGACTAGCGATCAGGAGCCTAGCACAGATACGCAGTATTTT. The chain employs TRBV6-2 or TRBV6-3 and TRBJ2-3, with 8 bases lining up with TRBD2. V was pared by 5 bases and J by 0 bases, with 13 bases of the junction left unmatched. From germline, CDR1 is MNHEY and CDR2 SVGEGT. CDR3 length: 18 amino acids.